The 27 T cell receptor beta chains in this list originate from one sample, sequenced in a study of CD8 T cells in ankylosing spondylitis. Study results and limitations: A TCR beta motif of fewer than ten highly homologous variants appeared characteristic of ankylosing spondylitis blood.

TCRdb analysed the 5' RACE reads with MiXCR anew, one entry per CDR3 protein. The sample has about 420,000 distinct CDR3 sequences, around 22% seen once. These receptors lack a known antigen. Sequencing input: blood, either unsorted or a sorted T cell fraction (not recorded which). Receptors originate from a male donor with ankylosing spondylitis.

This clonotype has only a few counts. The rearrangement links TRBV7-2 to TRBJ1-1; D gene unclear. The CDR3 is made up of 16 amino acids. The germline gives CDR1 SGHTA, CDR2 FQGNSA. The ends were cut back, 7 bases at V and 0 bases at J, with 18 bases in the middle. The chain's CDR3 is CASTLIGLVMNTEAFF. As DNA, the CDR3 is TGTGCCAGCACCTTGATAGGACTTGTCATGAACACTGAAGCTTTCTTT.

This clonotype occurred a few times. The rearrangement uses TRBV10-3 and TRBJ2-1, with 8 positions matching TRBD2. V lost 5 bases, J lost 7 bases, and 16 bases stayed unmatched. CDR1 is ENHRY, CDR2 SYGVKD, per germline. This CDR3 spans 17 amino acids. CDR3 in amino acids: CAISKEPPGGGRNEQFF. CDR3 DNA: TGTGCCATCAGTAAAGAACCCCCGGGAGGGGGGCGAAATGAGCAGTTCTTC.

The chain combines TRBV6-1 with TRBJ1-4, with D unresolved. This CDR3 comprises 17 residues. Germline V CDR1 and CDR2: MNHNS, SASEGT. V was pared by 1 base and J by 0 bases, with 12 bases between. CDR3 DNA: TGTGCCAGCAGTGAAGTATGGGCAGCGACAACTAATGAAAAACTGTTTTTT. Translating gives CASSEVWAATTNEKLFF.

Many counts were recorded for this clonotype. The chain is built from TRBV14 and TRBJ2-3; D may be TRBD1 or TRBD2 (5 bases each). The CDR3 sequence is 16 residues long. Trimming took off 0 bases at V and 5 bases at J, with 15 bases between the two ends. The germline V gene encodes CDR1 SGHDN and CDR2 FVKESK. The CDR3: CASSQDYGKGEDTQYF. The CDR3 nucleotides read TGTGCCAGCAGCCAAGATTACGGGAAAGGGGAAGATACGCAGTATTTT.

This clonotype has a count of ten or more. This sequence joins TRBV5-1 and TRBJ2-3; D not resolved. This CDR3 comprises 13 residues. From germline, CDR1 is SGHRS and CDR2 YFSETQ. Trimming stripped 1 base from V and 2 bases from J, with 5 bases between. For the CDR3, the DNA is TGCGCCAGCAGCTTGAGAGACACAGATACGCAGTATTTT. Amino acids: CASSLRDTDTQYF.

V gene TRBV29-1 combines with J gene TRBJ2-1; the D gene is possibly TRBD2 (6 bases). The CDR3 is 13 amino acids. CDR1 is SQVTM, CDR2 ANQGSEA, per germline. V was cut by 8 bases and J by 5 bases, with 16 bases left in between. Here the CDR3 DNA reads TGCAGCTCCGGAGGGGAAGCCCACAATGAGCAGTTCTTC. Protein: CSSGGEAHNEQFF.

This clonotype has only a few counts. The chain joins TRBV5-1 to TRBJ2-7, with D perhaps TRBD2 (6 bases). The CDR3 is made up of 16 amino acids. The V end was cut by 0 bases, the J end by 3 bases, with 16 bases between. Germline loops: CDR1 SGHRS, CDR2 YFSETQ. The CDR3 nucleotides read TGCGCCAGCAGCTTGGCTGCGACTAGGGGATTCTACGAGCAGTACTTC. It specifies CASSLAATRGFYEQYF.

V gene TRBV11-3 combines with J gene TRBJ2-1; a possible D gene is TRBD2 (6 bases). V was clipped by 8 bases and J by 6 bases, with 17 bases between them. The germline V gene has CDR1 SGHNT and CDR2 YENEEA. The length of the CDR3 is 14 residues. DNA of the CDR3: TGTGCCAGCGGTCGGCGGGATGGGGGCAATGAGCAGTTCTTC. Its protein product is CASGRRDGGNEQFF.

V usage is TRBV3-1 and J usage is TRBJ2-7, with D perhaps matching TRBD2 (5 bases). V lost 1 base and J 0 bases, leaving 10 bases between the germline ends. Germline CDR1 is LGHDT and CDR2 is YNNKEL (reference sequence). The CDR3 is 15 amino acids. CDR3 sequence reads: CASSQGGLSSYEQYF. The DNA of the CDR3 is TGTGCCAGCAGCCAAGGAGGACTTAGCTCCTACGAGCAGTACTTC.

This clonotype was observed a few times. Here the CDR3 reads CASGGRSRGDEQFF. For the CDR3, the DNA is TGTGCCAGCGGGGGCCGGTCCAGGGGCGATGAGCAGTTCTTC. J is TRBJ2-1 and V is TRBV28; tentatively, D is TRBD1 (6 bases). V was clipped by 8 bases and J by 8 bases, with 19 bases between them. The CDR3 is 14 amino acids. Germline assignment: CDR1 MDHEN and CDR2 SYDVKM.

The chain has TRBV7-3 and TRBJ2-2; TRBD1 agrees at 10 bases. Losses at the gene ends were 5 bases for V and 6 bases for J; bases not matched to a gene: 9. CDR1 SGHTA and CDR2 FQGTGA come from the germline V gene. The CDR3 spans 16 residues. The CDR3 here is CASSAPGQGSAGELFF. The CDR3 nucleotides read TGTGCCAGCAGCGCCCCGGGACAGGGGTCCGCCGGGGAGCTGTTTTTT.

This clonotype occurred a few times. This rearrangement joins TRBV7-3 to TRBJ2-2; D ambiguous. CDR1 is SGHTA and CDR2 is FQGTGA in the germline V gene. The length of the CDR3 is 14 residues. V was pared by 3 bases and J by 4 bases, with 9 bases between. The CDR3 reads CASSFKGITGELFF. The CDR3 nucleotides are TGTGCCAGCAGCTTTAAGGGTATCACCGGGGAGCTGTTTTTT.

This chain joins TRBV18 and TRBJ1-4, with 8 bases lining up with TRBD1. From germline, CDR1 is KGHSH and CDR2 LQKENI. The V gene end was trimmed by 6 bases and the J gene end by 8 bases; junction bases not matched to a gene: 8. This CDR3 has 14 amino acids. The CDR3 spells CASSQGQALEKLFF. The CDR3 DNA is TGTGCCAGCTCCCAGGGACAGGCATTGGAAAAACTGTTTTTT. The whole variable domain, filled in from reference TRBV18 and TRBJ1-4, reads NAGVMQNPRHLVRRRGQEARLRCSPMKGHSHVYWYRQLPEEGLKFMVYLQKENIIDESGMPKERFSAEFPKEGPSILRIQQVVRGDSAAYFCASSQGQALEKLFFGSGTQLSVL.

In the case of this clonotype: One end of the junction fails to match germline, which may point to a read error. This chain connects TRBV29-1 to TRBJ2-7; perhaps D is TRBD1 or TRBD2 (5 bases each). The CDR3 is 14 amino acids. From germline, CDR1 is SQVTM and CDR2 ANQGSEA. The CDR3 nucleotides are TGCAGCGTTACCCCCCAGGGTCGGGGCTACCAGCAGTACTTC. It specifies CSVTPQGRGYQQYF.

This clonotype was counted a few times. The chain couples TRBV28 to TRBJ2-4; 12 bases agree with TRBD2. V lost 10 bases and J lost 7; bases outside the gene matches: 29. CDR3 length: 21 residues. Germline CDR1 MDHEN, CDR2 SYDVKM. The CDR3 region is CATWGREPPSSSGRAGNIQYF. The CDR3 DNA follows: TGTGCCACCTGGGGACGGGAGCCTCCAAGCTCTAGCGGGAGGGCCGGGAACATTCAGTACTTC.

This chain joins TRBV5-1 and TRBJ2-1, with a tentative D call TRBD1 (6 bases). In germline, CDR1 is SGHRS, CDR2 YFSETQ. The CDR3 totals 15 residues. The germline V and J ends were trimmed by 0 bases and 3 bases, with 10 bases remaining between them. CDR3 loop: CASSLGRGGYNEQFF. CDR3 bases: TGCGCCAGCAGCTTGGGCAGGGGTGGCTACAATGAGCAGTTCTTC. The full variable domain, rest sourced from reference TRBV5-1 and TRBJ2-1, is KAGVTQTPRYLIKTRGQQVTLSCSPISGHRSVSWYQQTPGQGLQFLFEYFSETQRNKGNFPGRFSGRQFSNSRSEMNVSTLELGDSALYLCASSLGRGGYNEQFFGPGTRLTVL.

In nucleotides, the CDR3 is TGTGCCAGCAGCTTATGGCAGGGGCGGGATGGCTACACCTTC. Translating gives CASSLWQGRDGYTF. The V gene is TRBV11-2, the J gene TRBJ1-2, with D possibly matching TRBD1 (6 bases). V gave up 2 bases and J gave up 6 bases, with 13 bases separating them. This CDR3 is 14 amino acids long. Germline values: CDR1 SGHAT, CDR2 FQNNGV.

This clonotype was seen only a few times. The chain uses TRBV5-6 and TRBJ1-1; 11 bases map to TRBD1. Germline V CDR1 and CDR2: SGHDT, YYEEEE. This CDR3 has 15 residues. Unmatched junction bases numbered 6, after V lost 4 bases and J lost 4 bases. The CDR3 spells CASSKDRGRVTEAFF. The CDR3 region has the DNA TGTGCCAGCAGCAAGGACAGGGGGCGCGTCACTGAAGCTTTCTTT. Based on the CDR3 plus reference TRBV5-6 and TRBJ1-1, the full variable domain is DAGVTQSPTHLIKTRGQQVTLRCSPKSGHDTVSWYQQALGQGPQFIFQYYEEEERQRGNFPDRFSGHQFPNYSSELNVNALLLGDSALYLCASSKDRGRVTEAFFGQGTRLTVV.

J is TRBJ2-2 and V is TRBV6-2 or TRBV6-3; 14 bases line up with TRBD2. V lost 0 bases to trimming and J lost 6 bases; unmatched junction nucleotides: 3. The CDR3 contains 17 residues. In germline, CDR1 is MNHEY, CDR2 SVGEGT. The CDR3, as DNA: TGTGCCAGCAGTTACTCGACGGGACTAGCGGGAGCCGGGGAGCTGTTTTTT. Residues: CASSYSTGLAGAGELFF.

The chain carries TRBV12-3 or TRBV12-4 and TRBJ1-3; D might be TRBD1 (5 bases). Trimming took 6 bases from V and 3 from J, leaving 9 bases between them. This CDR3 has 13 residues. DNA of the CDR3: TGTGCCAGCAGGAGGGGATTTGGAAACACCATATATTTT. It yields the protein CASRRGFGNTIYF.

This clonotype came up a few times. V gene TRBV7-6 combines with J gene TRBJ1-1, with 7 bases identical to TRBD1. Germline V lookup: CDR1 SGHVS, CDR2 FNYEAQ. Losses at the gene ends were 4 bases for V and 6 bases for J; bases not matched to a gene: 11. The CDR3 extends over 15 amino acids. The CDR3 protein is CASSSGQVPSAEAFF. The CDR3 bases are TGTGCCAGCAGCTCTGGACAGGTTCCGAGCGCTGAAGCTTTCTTT.

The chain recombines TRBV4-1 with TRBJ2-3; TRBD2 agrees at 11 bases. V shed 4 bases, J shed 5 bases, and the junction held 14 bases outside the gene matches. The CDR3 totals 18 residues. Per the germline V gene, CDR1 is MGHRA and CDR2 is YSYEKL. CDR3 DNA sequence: TGCGCCAGCAGCCGCCAGCCGTACGGACTAGCGGGCCGAGATACGCAGTATTTT. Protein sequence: CASSRQPYGLAGRDTQYF.

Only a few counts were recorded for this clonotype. CDR3 residues: CASSQAAVFMGRNYGYTF. The CDR3, as DNA: TGTGCCAGCAGCCAAGCGGCAGTCTTCATGGGGCGTAACTATGGCTACACCTTC. The rearrangement links TRBV3-1 to TRBJ1-2; TRBD1 is a possible D gene (5 bases). The V end lost 1 base, the J end lost 1 base, and 19 bases lay between the germline ends. The CDR3 sequence is 18 residues long. Per germline, CDR1 LGHDT and CDR2 YNNKEL (reference sequence).

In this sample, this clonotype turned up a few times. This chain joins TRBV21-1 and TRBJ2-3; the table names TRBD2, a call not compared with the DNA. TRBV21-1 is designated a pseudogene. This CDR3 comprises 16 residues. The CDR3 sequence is CASSPGVAKLTDTQYF. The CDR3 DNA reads TGTGCCAGCAGCCCGGGGGTAGCGAAACTCACAGATACGCAGTATTTT.

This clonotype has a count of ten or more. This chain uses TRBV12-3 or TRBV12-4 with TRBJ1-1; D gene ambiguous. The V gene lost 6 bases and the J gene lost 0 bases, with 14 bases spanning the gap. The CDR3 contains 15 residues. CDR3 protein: CASSPDGRMNTEAFF. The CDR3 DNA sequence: TGTGCCAGCAGCCCGGACGGACGAATGAACACTGAAGCTTTCTTT.

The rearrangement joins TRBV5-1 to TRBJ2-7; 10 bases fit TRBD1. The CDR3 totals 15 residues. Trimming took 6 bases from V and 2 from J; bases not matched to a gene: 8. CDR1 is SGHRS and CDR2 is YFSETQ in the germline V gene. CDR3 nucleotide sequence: TGCGCCAGCACCCCGGGACAGGGGAGAGCCTACGAGCAGTACTTC. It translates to CASTPGQGRAYEQYF. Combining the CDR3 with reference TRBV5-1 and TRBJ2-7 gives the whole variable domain KAGVTQTPRYLIKTRGQQVTLSCSPISGHRSVSWYQQTPGQGLQFLFEYFSETQRNKGNFPGRFSGRQFSNSRSEMNVSTLELGDSALYLCASTPGQGRAYEQYFGPGTRLTVT.

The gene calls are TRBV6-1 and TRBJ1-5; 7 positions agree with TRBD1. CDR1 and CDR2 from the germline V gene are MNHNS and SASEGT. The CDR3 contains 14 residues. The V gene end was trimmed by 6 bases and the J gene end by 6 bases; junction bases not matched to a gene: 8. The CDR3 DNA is TGTGCCAGCAGACCGTCCGGGGACAGTCAGCCCCAGCATTTT. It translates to CASRPSGDSQPQHF.